This T cell receptor (beta chain) was sequenced in a study of blood T cell repertoires in COVID-19. Study in general: Both acute and convalescent COVID-19 samples were obtained from the United States, Italy and Spain. Sources were T cells, B-cell-depleted T cells, or PBMCs; the material itself was cDNA or gDNA.

This CDR3 is 14 amino acids long. Trimming removed 5 bases from V and 7 bases from J; junction bases left unmatched: 10. Germline V gives CDR1 SEHNR, CDR2 FQNEAQ (reference sequence). Seattle's cohort entered during active infection and was followed longitudinally. Per the original methods: Reference gene primer amplification gave estimated nucleated cell counts. Clones were sequenced by immunoSEQ multiplex PCR, and TCRdb holds only the in-frame ones, with some missing. Clone size and the V and J calls come from that table; the DNA yielded D and trimming. The data show 180,000 or so clones, 80% to 90% seen once.

Sequencing was done on a sample of peripheral blood. The chain employs TRBV7-9 and TRBJ1-1; 7 bases agree with TRBD1. The sequence came from a woman aged 55-75 years with COVID-19, enrolled during active disease. The CDR3 DNA reads TGTGCCAGCAGCGCTGGCAGGGGGGATAATGAAGCTTTCTTT. Amino acid sequence: CASSAGRGDNEAFF.